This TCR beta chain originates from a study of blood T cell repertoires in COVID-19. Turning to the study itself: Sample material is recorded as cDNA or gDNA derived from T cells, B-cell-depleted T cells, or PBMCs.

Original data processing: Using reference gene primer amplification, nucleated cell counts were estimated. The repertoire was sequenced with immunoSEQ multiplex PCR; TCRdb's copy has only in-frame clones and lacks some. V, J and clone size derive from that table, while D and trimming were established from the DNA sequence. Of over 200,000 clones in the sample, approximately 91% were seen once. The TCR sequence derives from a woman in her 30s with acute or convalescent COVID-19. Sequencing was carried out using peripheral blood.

CDR3 protein: CASSLRGTGELFF. The CDR3 coding sequence is TGTGCCAGCAGCCTCCGGGGGACCGGGGAGCTGTTTTTT. This chain uses TRBV6-2 or TRBV6-3 with TRBJ2-2, with a possible D match to TRBD2 (6 bases). The CDR3 is made up of 13 amino acids. V was shortened by 6 bases and J by 5 bases, with 10 bases between the two germline ends. Germline V gives CDR1 MNHEY, CDR2 SVGEGT.